The sample holds one count of the clone carrying this T cell receptor (beta chain). The data are from a study of blood T cell repertoires in COVID-19. Study-wide background: T cells, B-cell-depleted T cells, or PBMCs provided the cDNA or gDNA that served as material.

There are 11 residues in the CDR3. Looked up from germline, CDR1 is SGHNT and CDR2 is YYREEE (reference sequence). The V and J ends lost 2 bases and 9 bases respectively, with 6 bases between them. In the authors' methods: Researchers report that nucleated cell counts were estimated from reference gene primer amplification. Produced via immunoSEQ multiplex PCR; TCRdb's table is partial and in-frame only. The V and J calls and clone size come from that table; D and trimming were worked out from the DNA. The repertoire holds 150,000 to 200,000 clones, with about 87% as singletons. This TCR derives from a woman aged 25 to 39 with acute or convalescent COVID-19. V and J are TRBV5-4 and TRBJ2-1; possible D gene TRBD1, 5 bases. What was sequenced was peripheral blood. CDR3 amino acids: CASSFRGEQFF. The CDR3 DNA sequence: TGTGCCAGCAGCTTTAGGGGTGAGCAGTTCTTC.